A single sample is the source of the 30 T cell receptor beta chains below, sequenced in a study of T cells in Graves' hyperthyroidism and ophthalmopathy. TCR beta CDR3 region amplification was performed from RNA transcripts. First-round RT-PCR targeting the TCR CDR3 was performed with the HTBI primer set. TCRdb re-called the multiplex PCR reads through MiXCR, storing one row per CDR3 protein. This sample yields 550,000 to 700,000 distinct CDR3 sequences, of which under 60% are seen a single time; around 19% belongs to the top ten. The sequenced sample was peripheral blood or thyroid tissue (not recorded which). These receptors were obtained from an adult woman with Graves' disease, either hyperthyroidism or ophthalmopathy (not recorded which).

The V call is TRBV6-5, the J call TRBJ2-2; 7 bases map to TRBD2. The germline gives CDR1 MNHEY, CDR2 SVGAGI. The CDR3 consists of 17 residues. Trimming removed 6 bases from V and 2 bases from J; junction bases left unmatched: 12. The CDR3 coding sequence is TGTGCCAGCAGAGAGGGACGCGGGACTATTAACACCGGGGAGCTGTTTTTT. Translation gives CASREGRGTINTGELFF.

This clonotype came up many times. The V call is TRBV28, the J call TRBJ2-7; D not certain. This CDR3 is built from 11 residues. The V gene's germline CDR1 is MDHEN and CDR2 SYDVKM. V was shortened by 1 base and J by 6 bases, with 4 bases between the two germline ends. CDR3 nucleotides: TGTGCCAGCAGTTTATCTACCGAGCAGTACTTC. It translates to CASSLSTEQYF.

In the case of this clonotype: The junction departs from the called germline gene at one end, perhaps through a read error. J is TRBJ2-5 and V is TRBV29-1, with D unclear. Germline V lookup: CDR1 SQVTM, CDR2 ANQGSEA. The CDR3 consists of 13 residues. CDR3 coding DNA: TGCAGCGTAGAAGGGTCACCCCAAGAGACCCAGTACTTC. Its translation is CSVEGSPQETQYF.

The chain combines TRBV10-3 with TRBJ1-2; 8 bases line up with TRBD1. The CDR3 totals 17 residues. With V trimmed by 10 bases and J by 4 bases, 20 bases remained unmatched. Germline V lookup: CDR1 ENHRY, CDR2 SYGVKD. Here the CDR3 DNA reads TGTGCCAGCACCCCCAATGTGGGACAGGTCTCGGCCTATGGCTACACCTTC. Encoded protein: CASTPNVGQVSAYGYTF.

This clonotype appeared once. The V gene is TRBV29-1, the J gene TRBJ1-1; the D gene is possibly TRBD1 (5 bases). V gave up 4 bases and J gave up 5 bases, with 14 bases separating them. Germline CDR1 SQVTM, CDR2 ANQGSEA. The CDR3 is 13 residues long. In DNA form, the CDR3 reads TGCAGCGTTGGGAGGGGATCTGGGACTGAAGCTTTCTTT. Translation gives CSVGRGSGTEAFF.

V usage is TRBV5-1 and J usage is TRBJ2-5; D gene ambiguous. V was shortened by 0 bases and J by 3 bases, with 6 bases between the two germline ends. Germline CDR1 and CDR2: SGHRS and YFSETQ. This CDR3 has 13 residues. The CDR3: CASSLESKETQYF. CDR3 nucleotide sequence: TGCGCCAGCAGCTTGGAGAGCAAAGAGACCCAGTACTTC.

This rearrangement joins TRBV29-1 to TRBJ1-1; D is ambiguous. CDR3 size: 13 residues. V was cut by 4 bases and J by 1 base, with 10 bases left in between. From germline, CDR1 is SQVTM and CDR2 ANQGSEA. CDR3 amino acids: CSVASLENTEAFF. Written as DNA, the CDR3 is TGCAGCGTTGCCTCTCTCGAGAACACTGAAGCTTTCTTT. Supplemented by reference TRBV29-1 and TRBJ1-1, the full variable domain reads SAVISQKPSRDICQRGTSLTIQCQVDSQVTMMFWYRQQPGQSLTLIATANQGSEATYESGFVIDKFPISRPNLTFSTLTVSNMSPEDSSIYLCSVASLENTEAFFGQGTRLTVV.

This clonotype was found many times. The genes are TRBV30 and TRBJ1-5, with TRBD1 matching over 11 bases. Germline V CDR1 and CDR2: GTSNPN, SVGIG (reference sequence). The CDR3 length is 15 residues. J was trimmed by 2 bases and V by 1 base; bases with no gene match: 1. For the CDR3, the DNA is TGTGCCTGGAGTGGGGGACAGGGGGGCAATCAGCCCCAGCATTTT. Protein: CAWSGGQGGNQPQHF.

The V gene is TRBV20-1, the J gene TRBJ2-5, with D perhaps TRBD2 (5 bases). CDR3 length: 13 residues. V was trimmed by 5 bases and J by 7 bases, leaving 17 bases between them. Germline CDR1 is DFQATT and CDR2 is SNEGSKA (reference sequence). CDR3 DNA sequence: TGCAGTGCTTCGGCCACGCGGGCCGGGACCCAGTACTTC. Its protein is CSASATRAGTQYF.

This clonotype was seen at least ten times. This sequence joins TRBV29-1 and TRBJ1-3; tentative D call: TRBD1 (5 bases). The CDR3 is 14 residues long. CDR1 is SQVTM and CDR2 is ANQGSEA in the germline V gene. V was cut by 5 bases and J by 0 bases, with 11 bases left in between. CDR3 coding DNA: TGCAGCGTTTCGGGACGGCACTCTGGAAACACCATATATTTT. It yields the protein CSVSGRHSGNTIYF. Filled out from reference TRBV29-1 and TRBJ1-3, the complete variable domain reads SAVISQKPSRDICQRGTSLTIQCQVDSQVTMMFWYRQQPGQSLTLIATANQGSEATYESGFVIDKFPISRPNLTFSTLTVSNMSPEDSSIYLCSVSGRHSGNTIYFGEGSWLTVV.

Points on this clonotype: Because the CDR3 is missing its conserved closing phenylalanine or tryptophan, this is likely a read error. No DNA is shown, since the ends of the CDR3 on it are uncertain; the CDR3 is the one TCRdb lists. CDR3: CATSRDNG. The J gene is TRBJ1-4, the V gene TRBV15. The length of the CDR3 is 8 amino acids, counting both ends. Germline V gene sequence: CDR1 LNHNV, CDR2 YYDKDF (reference sequence).

A remark on this clonotype: The CDR3 does not close with the conserved phenylalanine or tryptophan, likely indicating a read error. The chain recombines TRBV7-8 with TRBJ1-4, with 7 bases fitting TRBD1. Per the germline V gene, CDR1 is SGHVS and CDR2 is FQNEAQ. V lost 5 bases, J lost 1 base, and 10 bases stayed unmatched. The CDR3 sequence is 17 residues long. The CDR3 spells CASSPTRTGLTNEKLFC. CDR3 in DNA: TGTGCCAGCAGCCCCACTCGGACAGGCTTAACTAATGAAAAACTGTTTTGT.

Regarding this clonotype: A junction end diverges from the germline sequence, so it may reflect a read error. The chain carries TRBV7-2 and TRBJ2-3; 7 positions agree with TRBD2. This CDR3 is built from 14 residues. CDR1 is SGHTA and CDR2 is FQGNSA in the germline V gene. The CDR3 is CASSQNSGTPSVYF. The CDR3 bases are TGCGCCAGCAGCCAAAACAGCGGGACCCCTTCCGTGTATTTT.

This clonotype was counted only a few times. The chain recombines TRBV14 with TRBJ1-5; 7 positions match TRBD1. J lost 1 base, V lost 8 bases, and 8 bases had no gene match. The length of the CDR3 is 15 residues. CDR1 SGHDN and CDR2 FVKESK come from the germline V gene. As DNA, the CDR3 is TGTGCCAGCGGTCCACAGGGGATCAGCAATCAGCCCCAGCATTTT. It is translated as CASGPQGISNQPQHF.

A remark on this clonotype: A read error may explain this, as a much larger clone is one base away. This CDR3 is CASTGQGGGYTF. For the CDR3, the DNA is TGTGCCAGCACCGGACAGGGAGGAGGCTACACCTTC. The rearrangement links TRBV2 to TRBJ1-2; 8 nucleotides match TRBD1. The length of the CDR3 is 12 residues. Germline CDR1 SNHLY, CDR2 FYNNEI. V was pared by 7 bases and J by 8 bases, with 6 bases of the junction left unmatched. Filled out from reference TRBV2 and TRBJ1-2, the complete variable domain reads EPEVTQTPSHQVTQMGQEVILRCVPISNHLYFYWYRQILGQKVEFLVSFYNNEISEKSEIFDDQFSVERPDGSNFTLKIRSTKLEDSAMYFCASTGQGGGYTFGSGTRLTVV.

CDR3 protein: CASRISLGTSGLQETQYF. CDR3 in DNA: TGCGCCAGCAGAATAAGCTTAGGGACTAGCGGATTACAAGAGACCCAGTACTTC. The chain recombines TRBV5-1 with TRBJ2-5; 11 nucleotides line up with TRBD2. The CDR3 consists of 18 residues. CDR1 is SGHRS, CDR2 YFSETQ, per germline. V was clipped by 5 bases and J by 2 bases; unmatched bases: 14.

Remarks on this clonotype: A much larger clone differs by one base, so this may be a read error. The rearrangement links TRBV27 to TRBJ1-5, with a weak D call TRBD1 (6 bases). Germline CDR1 MNHEY, CDR2 SMNVEV (reference sequence). There are 15 residues in the CDR3. V was cut by 2 bases and J by 7 bases, with 15 bases left in between. CDR3 DNA sequence: TGTGCCAGCAGTTTAACCGAAGGGGGAAACCAGCCCCAGCATTTT. This codes for CASSLTEGGNQPQHF.

This clonotype was found many times. The chain recombines TRBV7-9 with TRBJ1-2; 8 bases map to TRBD1. Germline values: CDR1 SEHNR, CDR2 FQNEAQ (reference sequence). The CDR3 contains 14 residues. The V and J ends lost 5 bases and 3 bases, in that order; junction bases with no gene match: 5. CDR3 protein: CASSTQGGDYGYTF. The CDR3 DNA follows: TGTGCCAGCAGCACACAGGGGGGTGACTATGGCTACACCTTC.

The chain joins TRBV11-2 to TRBJ1-2, with D hard to call. This CDR3 contains 16 residues. Germline values: CDR1 SGHAT, CDR2 FQNNGV. V was shortened by 0 bases and J by 8 bases, with 19 bases between the two germline ends. CDR3 sequence: CASSLDLGTNTGGYTF. As DNA, the CDR3 is TGTGCCAGCAGCTTAGATTTGGGCACGAACACCGGGGGCTACACCTTC. The entire variable domain, with the rest obtained from reference TRBV11-2 and TRBJ1-2, is as follows: EAGVAQSPRYKIIEKRQSVAFWCNPISGHATLYWYQQILGQGPKLLIQFQNNGVVDDSQLPKDRFSAERLKGVDSTLKIQPAKLEDSAVYLCASSLDLGTNTGGYTFGSGTRLTVV.

This clonotype was seen at least ten times. J is TRBJ2-6 and V is TRBV11-2, with TRBD1 matching over 9 bases. In germline, CDR1 is SGHAT, CDR2 FQNNGV. V trimming: 7 bases; J trimming: 0 bases; junction bases outside the gene matches: 16. This CDR3 is 20 amino acids long. CDR3 protein: CASKGFPRDREYSGANVLTF. The CDR3 DNA sequence: TGTGCCAGCAAAGGATTCCCCCGGGACAGGGAGTACTCTGGGGCCAACGTCCTGACTTTC.

This clonotype was seen a few times. The chain uses TRBV10-3 and TRBJ2-7, with D maybe TRBD1 (5 bases). V dropped 8 bases and J dropped 2 bases, with 10 bases sitting between them. CDR1 and CDR2 (germline): ENHRY, SYGVKD. The CDR3 runs to 12 residues. In nucleotides, the CDR3 is TGTGCCATCGGGGCAGGCCCCTACGAGCAGTACTTC. Amino acids: CAIGAGPYEQYF.

The rearrangement links TRBV29-1 to TRBJ1-5, with 7 bases identical to TRBD1. Germline V gene lookup returns CDR1 SQVTM and CDR2 ANQGSEA. V lost 6 bases and J lost 6; bases outside the gene matches: 8. The CDR3 sequence is 13 residues long. In DNA, the CDR3 is TGCAGCGTCCGCACAGGGGTAGCTCAGCCCCAGCATTTT. Translated: CSVRTGVAQPQHF. Full variable domain (rest looked up from reference TRBV29-1 and TRBJ1-5): SAVISQKPSRDICQRGTSLTIQCQVDSQVTMMFWYRQQPGQSLTLIATANQGSEATYESGFVIDKFPISRPNLTFSTLTVSNMSPEDSSIYLCSVRTGVAQPQHFGDGTRLSIL.

This clonotype was detected a few times. V usage is TRBV7-8 and J usage is TRBJ2-7, with 8 bases fitting TRBD2. This CDR3 has 16 amino acids. The germline gives CDR1 SGHVS, CDR2 FQNEAQ. The V and J ends lost 5 bases and 2 bases, in that order; junction bases with no gene match: 11. In DNA form, the CDR3 reads TGTGCCAGCAGCCAAGATGTTCTAGCGGGCCCCTACGAGCAGTACTTC. Its translation: CASSQDVLAGPYEQYF.

With regard to this clonotype: The junction does not match germline at one end; this may be a read error. The chain joins TRBV7-2 to TRBJ1-6, with D unclear. Germline V CDR1 and CDR2: SGHTA, FQGNSA. The CDR3 contains 17 residues. CDR3 nucleotide sequence: TGCGCCAGCAGCCAAGACCAGCCTAGACCCTATAATTCACCCCTCCACTTT. This codes for CASSQDQPRPYNSPLHF.

This clonotype was counted ten times or more. The chain is built from TRBV7-9 and TRBJ1-2; D gene uncertain. The CDR3 contains 16 residues. The V end lost 4 bases, the J end lost 1 base, and 16 bases lay between the germline ends. Germline V gene data show CDR1 as SEHNR and CDR2 as FQNEAQ (reference sequence). CDR3 loop: CASSSSPGLNNYGYTF. DNA for the CDR3: TGTGCCAGCAGCTCGTCTCCCGGACTCAATAACTATGGCTACACCTTC. Full variable domain (outside the CDR3, taken from reference TRBV7-9 and TRBJ1-2): DTGVSQNPRHKITKRGQNVTFRCDPISEHNRLYWYRQTLGQGPEFLTYFQNEAQLEKSRLLSDRFSAERPKGSFSTLEIQRTEQGDSAMYLCASSSSPGLNNYGYTFGSGTRLTVV.

This clonotype was detected only once. The chain joins TRBV5-1 to TRBJ1-1; D is undetermined. Germline V lookup: CDR1 SGHRS, CDR2 YFSETQ. The ends were cut back, 1 base at V and 0 bases at J, with 16 bases in the middle. The CDR3 contains 17 residues. CDR3 residues: CASSLTSGPGMNTEAFF. CDR3 sequence (DNA): TGCGCCAGCAGCTTGACTAGCGGCCCCGGCATGAACACTGAAGCTTTCTTT.

In its sample, this clonotype was seen many times. The chain uses TRBV7-9 and TRBJ1-1; no clear D. This CDR3 spans 15 amino acids. The V end lost 4 bases, the J end lost 1 base, and 13 bases lay between the germline ends. The germline CDR1 and CDR2 sequences are SEHNR and FQNEAQ (reference sequence). CDR3 amino acids: CASSYGGEGNTEAFF. DNA for the CDR3: TGTGCCAGCAGCTACGGCGGGGAAGGGAACACTGAAGCTTTCTTT. The variable domain in full, completed from reference TRBV7-9 and TRBJ1-1, reads DTGVSQNPRHKITKRGQNVTFRCDPISEHNRLYWYRQTLGQGPEFLTYFQNEAQLEKSRLLSDRFSAERPKGSFSTLEIQRTEQGDSAMYLCASSYGGEGNTEAFFGQGTRLTVV.

At least ten counts were recorded for this clonotype. V and J are TRBV24-1 and TRBJ2-7; D perhaps matches TRBD1 (6 bases). The length of the CDR3 is 13 residues. From germline, CDR1 is KGHDR and CDR2 SFDVKD. V was pared by 3 bases and J by 6 bases, with 11 bases between. For the CDR3, the DNA is TGTGCCACCAGTGATCAACAGGGTACCGAGCAGTACTTC. Its translation: CATSDQQGTEQYF.

V usage is TRBV29-1 and J usage is TRBJ1-2; 7 bases agree with TRBD1. This CDR3 is 14 amino acids long. Losses at the gene ends were 4 bases for V and 2 bases for J; bases not matched to a gene: 7. Germline CDR1 reads SQVTM; CDR2 reads ANQGSEA. CDR3: CSVALTRGNYGYTF. Here the CDR3 DNA reads TGCAGCGTTGCCTTAACCAGGGGGAACTATGGCTACACCTTC.

In the case of this clonotype: Because it lacks the conserved phenylalanine or tryptophan at the end, this CDR3 is likely a read error. V is TRBV25-1 and J is TRBJ1-2; 8 positions match TRBD1. With V trimmed by 3 bases and J by 7 bases, 10 bases remained unmatched. Germline V CDR1 and CDR2: MGHDK, SYGVNS. The CDR3 totals 15 residues. The CDR3 region is CASSDPGAGGFGYTV. The CDR3, as DNA: TGTGCCAGCAGTGATCCCGGGGCAGGGGGCTTTGGCTACACCGTC.